The 18 T cell receptor beta chains given below trace back to one sample, sequenced in a study of cytotoxic CD8 clonotypes in ibrutinib-treated CLL (dated by TCRdb to 2020 to 2022). The time point label of this sample denotes: around 2 years on ibrutinib. The protocol used for the library was the immunoSEQ multiplex PCR assay. Held by TCRdb, this immuneACCESS table contains in-frame sequences only and omits some clones. Under half of the omission traces to an unresolved V gene where checked; the cause of the rest is unknown. The sample profile shows 200,000 to 250,000 clones; under 80% of them were found once. The ten largest clones represent less than 20% of the sample. Sequences were derived from PBMCs, sampled after 24 months of ibrutinib treatment. These receptors were obtained from a human donor with chronic lymphocytic leukemia.

This clone was found once. Other DNA sequences in the sample encode the same CDR3. The chain links TRBV27 to TRBJ2-2; 8 nucleotides match TRBD1. The CDR3 spans 14 residues. The germline gives CDR1 MNHEY, CDR2 SMNVEV (reference sequence). V dropped 6 bases and J dropped 5; count of bases not matched to a gene: 5. The CDR3 nucleotides read TGTGCCAGCAGCACAGGGGGAAGTACCGGGGAGCTGTTTTTT. Its protein product is CASSTGGSTGELFF.

The rearrangement uses TRBV30 and TRBJ2-1; no clear D gene. Trimming shortened V by 2 bases and J by 7 bases, and 6 bases separated the two germline ends. The CDR3 is 11 residues long. Germline-derived CDR1 and CDR2 are GTSNPN and SVGIG (reference sequence). For the CDR3, the DNA is TGTGCCTGGAGTCTGGGGAATGAGCAGTTCTTC. Protein: CAWSLGNEQFF.

The chain joins TRBV29-1 to TRBJ2-5; 10 nucleotides line up with TRBD2. The trim removed 7 bases at V and 5 bases at J, leaving 13 bases unmatched. The germline V gene encodes CDR1 SQVTM and CDR2 ANQGSEA. The CDR3 sequence is 15 residues long. CDR3 in amino acids: CSGKGVASGSETQYF. The CDR3 DNA reads as TGCAGCGGGAAGGGTGTGGCTAGCGGGAGTGAGACCCAGTACTTC.

This clone was detected only a few times. The rearrangement links TRBV9 to TRBJ2-5; 9 positions match TRBD2. The CDR3 contains 15 residues. Trimming at V came to 2 bases and at J to 5 bases, leaving 7 bases not matched to a gene. Per germline, CDR1 SGDLS and CDR2 YYNGEE. The CDR3 DNA reads as TGTGCCAGCAGCGTGGGCGGGAGGGCCTTTGAGACCCAGTACTTC. Translation: CASSVGGRAFETQYF.

This clone was detected once. The chain couples TRBV30 to TRBJ1-6; 8 bases agree with TRBD1. V shed 2 bases and J 5 bases; nucleotides not matched to a gene: 17. There are 19 residues in the CDR3. Germline V gives CDR1 GTSNPN, CDR2 SVGIG (reference sequence). In DNA form, the CDR3 reads TGTGCCTGGAGTCACAGGGGGAAGGACTCGCTTATTAATAATTCACCCCTCCACTTT. It specifies CAWSHRGKDSLINNSPLHF.

This rearrangement joins TRBV27 to TRBJ2-5; 8 nucleotides agree with TRBD1. CDR1 MNHEY and CDR2 SMNVEV come from the germline V gene (reference sequence). The length of the CDR3 is 13 residues. Trimming cost V 8 bases and J 5 bases; bases outside gene matches: 7. For the CDR3, the DNA is TGTGCCAGCCGCAGGACAGGGACGGAGACCCAGTACTTC. It specifies CASRRTGTETQYF.

This clone has a handful of counts. The rearrangement links TRBV28 to TRBJ2-1; 7 nucleotides line up with TRBD2. The CDR3 totals 22 residues. Germline V gene data show CDR1 as MDHEN and CDR2 as SYDVKM. V lost 4 bases to trimming and J lost 4 bases; unmatched junction nucleotides: 28. The CDR3 reads CASSSGSGRVASRPLTYNEQFF. CDR3 coding DNA: TGTGCCAGCAGTTCCGGTTCTGGGAGGGTAGCGTCCAGACCTTTAACTTACAATGAGCAGTTCTTC.

As to this clone: One end of the junction fails to match germline, which may point to a read error. CDR3 in DNA: TGCGCCAGCAGAGTCAACGTGGGGGGCTCCCACGAGCAGTACTTC. It translates to CASRVNVGGSHEQYF. The chain combines TRBV5-1 with TRBJ2-7, with D possibly called TRBD1 or TRBD2 (6 bases each). The CDR3 contains 15 residues. CDR1 and CDR2 (germline): SGHRS, YFSETQ.

This rearrangement joins TRBV29-1 to TRBJ2-1; TRBD2 matches 8 bases. The CDR3 is 14 residues long. V was clipped by 5 bases and J by 15 bases; unmatched bases: 18. Germline V gene lookup returns CDR1 SQVTM and CDR2 ANQGSEA. For the CDR3, the DNA is TGCAGCGTTCCCCCAACACCGGGACTAGGAGAACTGTTCTTC. It specifies CSVPPTPGLGELFF.

This clone was seen a few times. This chain links TRBV5-6 with TRBJ2-7, with 11 positions matching TRBD2. CDR1 is SGHDT, CDR2 YYEEEE, per germline. This CDR3 region has 15 residues. Trimming cost V 3 bases and J 3 bases; bases outside gene matches: 5. CDR3 in DNA: TGTGCCAGCAGCTCCCCGGGACTAGCGGACTACGAGCAGTACTTC. Residues: CASSSPGLADYEQYF.

For this clone: As the CDR3 is not closed by the conserved phenylalanine or tryptophan, this likely results from a read error. Because the CDR3's place on the DNA is in doubt, the DNA is left out and the CDR3 is given as listed by TCRdb. The chain uses TRBV4-1 and TRBJ2-4; TRBD2, the table's D call, was not compared with the DNA. The CDR3 length equals 14 residues, ends included. Per the germline V gene, CDR1 is MGHRA and CDR2 is YSYEKL. The CDR3 region is CASSQLTTGTLIGV.

The genes are TRBV7-8 and TRBJ2-1; TRBD2 agrees at 9 bases. Germline assignment: CDR1 SGHVS and CDR2 FQNEAQ. CDR3 length: 16 amino acids. With 4 bases clipped from V and 0 bases from J, the junction kept 4 bases outside the gene matches. The CDR3 coding sequence is TGTGCCAGCAGCTACTTAGCGGGGGTCTCCTACAATGAGCAGTTCTTC. Translation gives CASSYLAGVSYNEQFF.

The chain employs TRBV25-1 and TRBJ2-7, with 12 bases aligning to TRBD1. The CDR3 is 17 residues long. Germline V gene lookup returns CDR1 MGHDK and CDR2 SYGVNS. V shed 5 bases, J shed 4 bases, and the junction held 12 bases outside the gene matches. CDR3 bases: TGTGCCAGCAGTCCAAGATTGGGACAGGGGGCTTCTTACGAGCAGTACTTC. The encoded protein is CASSPRLGQGASYEQYF.

The chain combines TRBV28 with TRBJ2-5; D not certain. Per the germline V gene, CDR1 is MDHEN and CDR2 is SYDVKM. Deletions cut 2 bases from V and 5 bases from J, with 9 bases between. The CDR3 has 13 amino acids. The CDR3 sequence is CASSLDAAETQYF. The CDR3 nucleotides are TGTGCCAGCAGTTTAGATGCGGCGGAGACCCAGTACTTC. Together with reference TRBV28 and TRBJ2-5, the CDR3 gives the full variable domain: DVKVTQSSRYLVKRTGEKVFLECVQDMDHENMFWYRQDPGLGLRLIYFSYDVKMKEKGDIPEGYSVSREKKERFSLILESASTNQTSMYLCASSLDAAETQYFGPGTRLLVL.

This clone appeared once. The J gene is TRBJ2-1, the V gene TRBV18, with 12 nucleotides matching TRBD2. CDR1 and CDR2 from the germline V gene are KGHSH and LQKENI. Germline trimming cut 3 bases from V and 7 bases from J; bases unmatched to any gene: 13. There are 18 residues in the CDR3. The CDR3, as DNA: TGTGCCAGCTCACCGAAGGGACTAGCGGGCTTTGGGGAGAATGAGCAGTTCTTC. This sequence encodes CASSPKGLAGFGENEQFF. The full variable domain, with the rest looked up from reference TRBV18 and TRBJ2-1, is NAGVMQNPRHLVRRRGQEARLRCSPMKGHSHVYWYRQLPEEGLKFMVYLQKENIIDESGMPKERFSAEFPKEGPSILRIQQVVRGDSAAYFCASSPKGLAGFGENEQFFGPGTRLTVL.

The chain couples TRBV5-1 to TRBJ2-2, with 7 bases aligning to TRBD1. This CDR3 comprises 13 residues. The germline V gene encodes CDR1 SGHRS and CDR2 YFSETQ. Trimming at V came to 7 bases and at J to 7 bases, leaving 7 bases not matched to a gene. As DNA, the CDR3 is TGCGCCAGCGGGACAGTAGGTCTCGGGGAGCTGTTTTTT. Translating gives CASGTVGLGELFF.

Worth noting for this clone: The junction departs from the called germline gene at one end, perhaps through a read error. The V and J genes are TRBV7-7 and TRBJ2-3; 9 bases fit TRBD2. In germline, CDR1 is SSHAT, CDR2 FNYEAQ (reference sequence). This CDR3 contains 17 residues. The CDR3 nucleotides read TGTGCTAGCAGCTTATACACAGGACTAGCGAGCACAGATACGCAGTATTTT. This sequence encodes CASSLYTGLASTDTQYF.

The chain has TRBV11-2 and TRBJ2-7, with TRBD1 matching over 9 bases. The CDR3 consists of 14 residues. The V and J ends lost 5 bases and 2 bases, in that order; junction bases with no gene match: 4. CDR1 and CDR2 (germline): SGHAT, FQNNGV. CDR3 sequence (DNA): TGTGCCAGCAGCCCCGGGACAGGGACCTACGAGCAGTACTTC. Translation gives CASSPGTGTYEQYF.